These 3 T cell receptor beta chains share one sample of origin, sequenced in a study of cytomegalovirus exposure and HLA in healthy donors. With 60 Vbeta and 13 Jbeta primers, the PCR was carried out. Assay used: immunoSEQ multiplex PCR; TCRdb lists only in-frame clones, some missing. The sample carries approximately 110,000 clones, over 70% recorded once. Sequencing was done on a sample of PBMCs. The receptors shown here come from a middle-aged woman in good health and CMV-seronegative.

The chain employs TRBV6-1 and TRBJ1-2, with TRBD1 matching 7 bases. Germline CDR1 MNHNS, CDR2 SASEGT. J lost 2 bases, V lost 5 bases, and 5 bases had no gene match. CDR3 length equals 14 residues. CDR3 bases: TGTGCCAGCAGTCGCGACAGGGCCAACTATGGCTACACCTTC. Its translation: CASSRDRANYGYTF.

This sequence joins TRBV6-5 and TRBJ2-1; 9 nucleotides align to TRBD1. CDR1 is MNHEY, CDR2 SVGAGI, per germline. Trimming cost V 7 bases and J 15 bases; bases outside gene matches: 13. This CDR3 spans 13 amino acids. The CDR3 region has the DNA TGTGCCAGCATCCCGTCGGGGACAGGGCGTTTGTTCTTC. Translating it yields CASIPSGTGRLFF.

The CDR3 nucleotides read TGTGCCATCAGTGACTCCACACCAACCATCTCTGGAAACACCATATATTTT. Protein product: CAISDSTPTISGNTIYF. This sequence joins TRBV10-3 and TRBJ1-3; D is unresolved. CDR1 and CDR2 from the germline V gene are ENHRY and SYGVKD. V shed 3 bases and J shed 0 bases, with 15 bases lying between them. This CDR3 is 17 amino acids long.